Shown below are 32 T cell receptor beta chains from a single sample sequenced in a study of blood T cells in healthy people across ages. Alongside a J-beta primer mix, a sample-barcoded 5' primer served in a second PCR lasting roughly 7 to 11 cycles. TCRdb reanalysed the 5' RACE reads using MiXCR and keeps one entry per CDR3 protein. The data hold about 1.6 million distinct CDR3 sequences, with approximately 32% observed a single time. The specimen was blood. The origin of the receptors is a woman aged 25 to 45 in good health.

The chain employs TRBV20-1 and TRBJ1-5; D is perhaps TRBD1 (5 bases). Between the trimmed V and J ends, which lost 5 bases and 2 bases, there was a span of 22 bases. This CDR3 comprises 17 residues. CDR1 is DFQATT and CDR2 is SNEGSKA in the germline V gene (reference sequence). The CDR3 nucleotides are TGCAGTGCTCCAGAGAGGAACCGCCCGGGGGGCAATCAGCCCCAGCATTTT. Its protein is CSAPERNRPGGNQPQHF.

This clonotype was seen at least ten times. This rearrangement joins TRBV12-3 or TRBV12-4 to TRBJ2-1; no firm D call. The CDR3 has 12 residues. V was shortened by 6 bases and J by 5 bases, with 8 bases between the two germline ends. CDR3 DNA: TGTGCCAGCAGCTTCCGGAACAATGAGCAGTTCTTC. Translating it yields CASSFRNNEQFF.

This clonotype was counted only a few times. The chain couples TRBV13 to TRBJ2-1, with 11 bases that match TRBD1. Germline CDR1 is PRHDT and CDR2 is FYEKMQ (reference sequence). CDR3 size: 16 residues. Losses at the gene ends were 5 bases for V and 9 bases for J; bases not matched to a gene: 12. The CDR3 coding sequence is TGTGCCAGCAGCGCACCCCGGGACAGGGGGAGCTTTGAGCAGTTCTTC. Protein: CASSAPRDRGSFEQFF.

In this sample, this clonotype turned up a few times. The J gene is TRBJ2-7, the V gene TRBV4-1; no clear D. Trimming took 0 bases from V and 3 from J, leaving 12 bases between them. This CDR3 has 15 residues. CDR1 MGHRA and CDR2 YSYEKL come from the germline V gene. In nucleotides, the CDR3 is TGCGCCAGCAGCCAAGATCCCACCCGAAACTACGAGCAGTACTTC. Protein sequence: CASSQDPTRNYEQYF.

This clonotype was detected only a few times. This CDR3 reads CSAGTRGDEQYF. The CDR3 nucleotides are TGCAGTGCGGGGACTAGAGGCGACGAGCAGTACTTC. The chain recombines TRBV20-1 with TRBJ2-7; 8 bases line up with TRBD2. V lost 6 bases to trimming and J lost 5 bases; unmatched junction nucleotides: 6. Looked up from germline, CDR1 is DFQATT and CDR2 is SNEGSKA (reference sequence). There are 12 residues in the CDR3.

This clonotype was counted between two and nine times. CDR3 amino acids: CASSLVLGSVGEQYF. CDR3 bases: TGTGCCAGCAGCTTAGTGCTGGGGTCGGTGGGCGAGCAGTACTTC. The chain joins TRBV7-9 to TRBJ2-7; D call uncertain. The germline gives CDR1 SEHNR, CDR2 FQNEAQ (reference sequence). The CDR3 covers 15 residues. Trimming shortened V by 1 base and J by 6 bases, and 16 bases separated the two germline ends.

This chain joins TRBV3-1 and TRBJ2-5; 8 bases map to TRBD2. From germline, CDR1 is LGHDT and CDR2 YNNKEL (reference sequence). The CDR3 extends over 13 amino acids. The V and J ends lost 8 bases and 7 bases, in that order; junction bases with no gene match: 9. The DNA of the CDR3 is TGTGCCAGCGGTCGGACTAGCCCGGGGACCCAGTACTTC. Protein product: CASGRTSPGTQYF.

This clonotype was found a few times. The gene calls are TRBV27 and TRBJ2-7; D is unclear. Germline assignment: CDR1 MNHEY and CDR2 SMNVEV (reference sequence). V was pared by 6 bases and J by 3 bases, with 12 bases between. This CDR3 is built from 13 residues. CDR3 coding DNA: TGTGCCAGCAGGAAACGGGCGAGCTACGAGCAGTACTTC. Its translation: CASRKRASYEQYF.

J is TRBJ2-1 and V is TRBV14; D gene unclear. V was cut by 4 bases and J by 0 bases, with 13 bases left in between. The germline V gene encodes CDR1 SGHDN and CDR2 FVKESK. The CDR3 runs 16 residues. The CDR3, as DNA: TGTGCCAGCAGCCCTCCGTACGTGAACTCCTACAATGAGCAGTTCTTC. It encodes CASSPPYVNSYNEQFF.

This clonotype occurred once. This sequence joins TRBV12-3 or TRBV12-4 and TRBJ2-3; 7 nucleotides align to TRBD2. CDR3 length equals 16 residues. The V gene end was trimmed by 3 bases and the J gene end by 1 base; junction bases not matched to a gene: 7. This CDR3 reads CASSFGGSRGTDTQYF. DNA of the CDR3: TGTGCCAGCAGTTTTGGCGGGAGTAGGGGCACAGATACGCAGTATTTT.

This clonotype has ten or more counts. The chain recombines TRBV4-2 with TRBJ1-2, with D perhaps matching TRBD1 (6 bases). CDR1 LGHNA and CDR2 YNFKEQ come from the germline V gene. The CDR3 extends over 14 amino acids. V was pared by 0 bases and J by 10 bases, with 15 bases between. The CDR3 bases are TGTGCCAGCAGCCAAGATGAGGGACATATCGACTACACCTTC. This codes for CASSQDEGHIDYTF.

In this sample, this clonotype turned up once. A much larger clone lies a single base off, so this may be a read error. The chain has TRBV25-1 and TRBJ2-5, with 10 bases lining up with TRBD2. Germline CDR1 reads MGHDK; CDR2 reads SYGVNS. The CDR3 loop spans 14 amino acids. The V and J ends lost 10 bases and 2 bases, in that order; junction bases with no gene match: 7. The CDR3 DNA reads as TGTGCCAACAGCGGACTAGCGGTACAAGAGACCCAGTACTTC. Its protein is CANSGLAVQETQYF.

J is TRBJ1-2 and V is TRBV20-1; 9 bases map to TRBD1. Germline lookup yields CDR1 DFQATT and CDR2 SNEGSKA (reference sequence). V gave up 6 bases and J gave up 6 bases; unmatched junction bases: 8. There are 13 residues in the CDR3. The CDR3 DNA is TGCAGTGCCACGACAGGGGGGGGAGATGGCTACACCTTC. Its protein is CSATTGGGDGYTF.

The V gene is TRBV7-3, the J gene TRBJ1-2, with 9 positions matching TRBD1. The CDR3 runs 14 residues. Unmatched junction bases numbered 1, after V lost 1 base and J lost 4 bases. Germline loops: CDR1 SGHTA, CDR2 FQGTGA. The CDR3 loop reads CASSLMGQGYGYTF. In DNA, the CDR3 is TGTGCCAGCAGCTTAATGGGACAGGGCTATGGCTACACCTTC.

This clonotype showed up just once. The chain joins TRBV5-6 to TRBJ1-2, with D uncertain. Germline V gene data show CDR1 as SGHDT and CDR2 as YYEEEE. Trimming took 1 base from V and 3 from J, leaving 10 bases between them. This CDR3 spans 14 amino acids. The CDR3 loop reads CASSLMASDYGYTF. The DNA of the CDR3 is TGTGCCAGCAGCTTGATGGCGTCAGACTATGGCTACACCTTC.

V and J are TRBV30 and TRBJ2-1, with TRBD2 matching 8 bases. Germline V CDR1 and CDR2: GTSNPN, SVGIG (reference sequence). The CDR3 totals 14 residues. The junction had 4 bases not matched to a gene; V was cut back by 5 bases and J by 1 base. This CDR3 is CAWALAGSYNEQFF. The CDR3 DNA is TGTGCCTGGGCCTTAGCGGGATCCTACAATGAGCAGTTCTTC.

This rearrangement joins TRBV30 to TRBJ1-2, with D maybe TRBD1 (5 bases). CDR3 length: 13 residues. Looked up from germline, CDR1 is GTSNPN and CDR2 is SVGIG (reference sequence). V lost 0 bases to trimming and J lost 8 bases, with 13 bases between them. In nucleotides, the CDR3 is TGTGCCTGGAGTGTAAAAGTCAGGGCGGGCTACACCTTC. Amino acid sequence: CAWSVKVRAGYTF.

This clonotype was observed once. Since a much larger clone is just one base distant, this may be a read error. The rearrangement uses TRBV27 and TRBJ2-7; 8 positions match TRBD2. Germline V lookup: CDR1 MNHEY, CDR2 SMNVEV (reference sequence). J gave up 6 bases and V 5 bases, and 6 bases lay outside the gene matches. The CDR3 extends over 13 amino acids. DNA for the CDR3: TGTGCCAGCAGTATGGGACTAGGGGGCGAGCAGTACTTC. Protein sequence: CASSMGLGGEQYF.

This clonotype was seen a few times. V usage is TRBV20-1 and J usage is TRBJ2-3, with 9 positions matching TRBD1. The CDR3 spans 18 residues. The V gene's germline CDR1 is DFQATT and CDR2 SNEGSKA (reference sequence). V trimming: 7 bases; J trimming: 0 bases; junction bases outside the gene matches: 17. The CDR3 loop is CSGRSGQGIQSSTDTQYF. CDR3 DNA: TGCAGTGGGAGGTCCGGACAGGGGATTCAATCTAGCACAGATACGCAGTATTTT.

The sample holds a few counts of this clonotype. The chain has TRBV28 and TRBJ2-7, with D unclear. The V gene's germline CDR1 is MDHEN and CDR2 SYDVKM. Trimming left V 1 base short and J 6 bases short, with 16 bases between. There are 15 residues in the CDR3. The CDR3 nucleotides read TGTGCCAGCAGTTTATCCTCGGCTAATCTCTTCGAGCAGTACTTC. It is translated as CASSLSSANLFEQYF.

In its sample, this clonotype was seen many times. J is TRBJ2-1 and V is TRBV5-1; 7 positions agree with TRBD1. The CDR3 totals 14 residues. The V gene end was trimmed by 4 bases and the J gene end by 5 bases; junction bases not matched to a gene: 6. The V gene's germline CDR1 is SGHRS and CDR2 YFSETQ. The CDR3 region has the DNA TGCGCCAGCAGCGCGACAGGGTATGACAATGAGCAGTTCTTC. Its protein product is CASSATGYDNEQFF.

The chain links TRBV12-3 or TRBV12-4 to TRBJ2-3, with 9 bases identical to TRBD1. The length of the CDR3 is 15 residues. V shed 5 bases, J shed 3 bases, and the junction held 6 bases outside the gene matches. The CDR3 DNA is TGTGCCAGCAGTCGAGACAGGGGGATGACAGATACGCAGTATTTT. Its translation is CASSRDRGMTDTQYF.

This rearrangement joins TRBV20-1 to TRBJ2-5; D gene unclear. CDR1 and CDR2 (germline): DFQATT, SNEGSKA (reference sequence). V was pared by 0 bases and J by 5 bases, with 16 bases between. The CDR3 spans 15 residues. The CDR3 sequence is CSAREPQVEKETQYF. The CDR3 bases are TGCAGTGCTAGAGAGCCCCAGGTCGAGAAGGAGACCCAGTACTTC.

The sample holds many counts of this clonotype. This rearrangement joins TRBV29-1 to TRBJ2-1; the match to TRBD1 covers 10 bases. After removal of 5 bases from V and 3 bases from J, the junction contained 4 bases not matched to a gene. There are 14 residues in the CDR3. CDR1 is SQVTM and CDR2 is ANQGSEA in the germline V gene. The CDR3 sequence is CSVRGTGVYNEQFF. In DNA form, the CDR3 reads TGCAGCGTTAGGGGGACAGGGGTCTACAATGAGCAGTTCTTC.

The CDR3 DNA follows: TGTGCCAGCACCTTACCCGACAGGTCCTCCTACGAGCAGTACTTC. Protein product: CASTLPDRSSYEQYF. The gene calls are TRBV28 and TRBJ2-7, with D maybe TRBD1 (6 bases). The V end lost 7 bases, the J end lost 0 bases, and 16 bases lay between the germline ends. The CDR3 is 15 amino acids. Germline V CDR1 and CDR2: MDHEN, SYDVKM.

Notes on this clonotype: This clone may be a read error of a much larger clone one base away. This chain joins TRBV4-1 and TRBJ2-1; 8 bases fit TRBD2. This CDR3 has 14 amino acids. V dropped 9 bases and J dropped 4; count of bases not matched to a gene: 8. From germline, CDR1 is MGHRA and CDR2 YSYEKL. The CDR3 region has the DNA TGCGCCAGTAGGCTAGCGGGCCAATACAATGAGCAGTTCTTC. Residues: CASRLAGQYNEQFF.

In its sample, this clonotype was seen once. This chain uses TRBV10-3 with TRBJ2-1; TRBD1 matches 10 bases. V was pared by 7 bases and J by 6 bases, with 24 bases of the junction left unmatched. Germline CDR1 ENHRY, CDR2 SYGVKD. This CDR3 has 20 amino acids. For the CDR3, the DNA is TGTGCCATCAAGAGACGCCCGGGACAGGGGAGATCGCTAGCCTGCAATGAGCAGTTCTTC. This sequence encodes CAIKRRPGQGRSLACNEQFF.

For the CDR3, the DNA is TGCGCCAGCAGGGCCACCGGGCAGGGGGATACGCAGTATTTT. It specifies CASRATGQGDTQYF. This chain uses TRBV5-1 with TRBJ2-3, with D possibly TRBD1 on 6 matching bases. Germline V gene lookup returns CDR1 SGHRS and CDR2 YFSETQ. CDR3 length: 14 amino acids. Trimming took 5 bases from V and 6 from J, leaving 16 bases between them.

This clonotype was seen more than once but under ten times. V usage is TRBV6-2 or TRBV6-3 and J usage is TRBJ1-5; D unresolved. V lost 4 bases, J lost 3 bases, and 7 bases lay in between. This CDR3 has 13 residues. The germline CDR1 and CDR2 sequences are MNHEY and SVGEGT. The CDR3 here is CASSLFNNQPQHF. The DNA of the CDR3 is TGTGCCAGCAGTTTGTTCAACAATCAGCCCCAGCATTTT.

This chain links TRBV3-1 with TRBJ2-7; possibly TRBD2 for D (6 bases). The CDR3 contains 15 residues. Looked up from germline, CDR1 is LGHDT and CDR2 is YNNKEL (reference sequence). Deletions cut 1 base from V and 2 bases from J, with 12 bases between. This CDR3 is CASSQGLGGAYEQYF. CDR3 nucleotides: TGTGCCAGCAGCCAAGGTCTTGGAGGGGCCTACGAGCAGTACTTC.

This clonotype appeared a few times. DNA of the CDR3: TGTGCCAGCAGTTACTTCTCGGACAGGACTGAGTATGGCTACACCTTC. It yields the protein CASSYFSDRTEYGYTF. This rearrangement joins TRBV6-6 to TRBJ1-2; TRBD1 matches at 7 bases. V lost 1 base, J lost 5 bases, and 10 bases stayed unmatched. Germline V gene lookup returns CDR1 MNHNY and CDR2 SVGAGI (reference sequence). The CDR3 is 16 amino acids.

The chain carries TRBV27 and TRBJ2-7; no firm D call. The V end lost 6 bases, the J end lost 6 bases, and 15 bases lay between the germline ends. Germline-derived CDR1 and CDR2 are MNHEY and SMNVEV (reference sequence). The CDR3 is made up of 13 amino acids. The CDR3 sequence is CASSDLVVAEQYF. The CDR3 region has the DNA TGTGCCAGCAGCGACCTGGTGGTTGCCGAGCAGTACTTC.